The entry that follows covers one T cell receptor (beta chain) sequence. Its antigen is unidentified. With 0 bases removed from V and 2 bases from J, the gap between germline ends came to 13 bases. CDR1 and CDR2 from the germline V gene are MGHRA and YSYEKL. The length of the CDR3 is 16 residues. The data stem from a study of T cells in Graves' hyperthyroidism and ophthalmopathy. Study-wide context: It was at initial diagnosis, before any treatment, that peripheral blood was collected.

Study-wide points: Most clonotypes that expanded in the thyroid above 0.001 also showed up in blood.

Absence of ophthalmopathy progression within 18 months defined stable Graves' hyperthyroidism. Diagnoses were made from clinical symptoms, serum measures (thyroxine and TRAb), thyroid ultrasound and orbital computed tomography. What was amplified from RNA transcripts were TCR beta CDR3 regions. With the HTBI primer set, the TCR CDR3 went through a first round of RT-PCR. TCRdb redid the calling of the multiplex PCR reads with MiXCR, one entry per CDR3 protein. Of around 200,000 distinct CDR3 sequences in the sample, over 15% are singletons; the top ten hold 29%. This TCR was recovered from a woman in her forties or fifties with Graves' hyperthyroidism. The rearrangement joins TRBV4-1 to TRBJ1-1; D not certain. Sequences were obtained from blood. Here the CDR3 reads CASSQDPKIINTEAFF. DNA for the CDR3: TGCGCCAGCAGCCAAGATCCGAAGATTATAAACACTGAAGCTTTCTTT.